This record looks at one T cell receptor (beta chain) sequence and its context. This specimen belongs to a study of PD-1 blockade in mismatch repair-deficient tumors. The method was immunoSEQ multiplex PCR; TCRdb's version includes in-frame clones alone and lacks a portion of them. The repertoire holds around 49,000 clones, over 75% seen once, with under 3.5% in the top ten. CDR1 is SGHTA, CDR2 FQGNSA, per germline. Trimming left V 5 bases short and J 0 bases short, with 14 bases between. CDR3 length: 15 amino acids. The gene calls are TRBV7-2 and TRBJ2-7, with D perhaps TRBD1 or TRBD2 (7 bases each). The receptor was derived from an adult with mismatch repair-deficient cancer. The specimen was PBMCs, collected before pembrolizumab treatment. The CDR3: CASSRQGGSSYEQYF. In DNA form, the CDR3 reads TGTGCCAGCAGCCGACAGGGCGGGAGCTCCTACGAGCAGTACTTC.